The 28 T cell receptor beta chains below were found in one sample sequenced in a study of long-term antiretroviral therapy in people with HIV (dated by TCRdb to 2021 to 2024). Sequencing of the TRB variable region was done with the immunoSEQ hsTCRB v3.0 assay at survey level resolution. Entries here come from immuneACCESS through TCRdb and include only in-frame sequences with V and J called. Some clones fail to appear in such tables; in the studies checked, an unresolved V gene covers under half of the shortfall, and the cause of the remainder is unknown. The sample table shows roughly 29,000 clones, and around three quarters are seen once. In total, the top ten clones hold around 7.2% of the sample. Material: unsorted PBMCs, obtained 0.3 years after starting antiretroviral therapy. Receptors were obtained from a man aged 40-49 years with HIV.

The J gene is TRBJ2-2, the V gene TRBV15; 9 bases are a match to TRBD1. The germline gives CDR1 LNHNV, CDR2 YYDKDF (reference sequence). Trimming removed 4 bases from V and 5 bases from J; junction bases left unmatched: 14. The CDR3 is made up of 18 amino acids. The DNA of the CDR3 is TGTGCCACCAGCATAATCCCCGGGACAGGGTTCCTAACCGGGGAGCTGTTTTTT. Protein product: CATSIIPGTGFLTGELFF.

This chain connects TRBV4-1 to TRBJ1-1; weak D call: TRBD1 (5 bases). CDR3 size: 15 residues. CDR1 and CDR2 (germline): MGHRA, YSYEKL. V gave up 4 bases and J gave up 4 bases, with 16 bases separating them. The CDR3 nucleotides are TGCGCCAGCAGCCTGGGACGGCGAGGGGTCACTGAAGCTTTCTTT. This codes for CASSLGRRGVTEAFF.

The chain couples TRBV19 to TRBJ2-1, with TRBD2 identical over 10 bases. CDR3 length equals 15 residues. The germline V gene encodes CDR1 LNHDA and CDR2 SQIVND (reference sequence). V gave up 6 bases and J gave up 10 bases; unmatched junction bases: 12. CDR3: CASRKTSGSKLEQFF. Written as DNA, the CDR3 is TGTGCCAGTAGAAAGACTAGCGGGTCCAAATTGGAGCAGTTCTTC.

This clone was seen a few times. V gene TRBV21-1 combines with J gene TRBJ1-5. TRBV21-1 is reported as a pseudogene. The CDR3 has 14 residues. The chain's CDR3 is CASRGGKPIQPQHF. CDR3 sequence (DNA): TGTGCCAGCAGGGGGGGAAAACCCATCCAGCCCCAGCATTTT.

This clone was counted only a few times. The rearrangement links TRBV2 to TRBJ1-5, with 10 positions matching TRBD1. The CDR3 contains 14 residues. The V and J ends lost 6 bases and 5 bases, in that order; junction bases with no gene match: 4. Germline lookup yields CDR1 SNHLY and CDR2 FYNNEI. CDR3 protein: CASSGTGEDQPQHF. In DNA, the CDR3 is TGTGCCAGCAGCGGGACAGGGGAGGATCAGCCCCAGCATTTT.

This clone showed up just a few times. This chain links TRBV5-6 with TRBJ1-2; 7 bases are a match to TRBD1. Germline V gene data show CDR1 as SGHDT and CDR2 as YYEEEE. CDR3 length: 15 residues. Unmatched junction bases numbered 7, after V lost 3 bases and J lost 2 bases. The CDR3 region is CASSWDDRANYGYTF. The CDR3 nucleotides are TGTGCCAGCAGCTGGGATGACAGGGCCAACTATGGCTACACCTTC.

The rearrangement joins TRBV6-1 to TRBJ1-4; D call uncertain. CDR3 length equals 13 residues. The germline V gene encodes CDR1 MNHNS and CDR2 SASEGT. Trimming removed 3 bases at V and 10 bases at J, with 12 bases between. CDR3 in DNA: TGTGCCAGCAGTGATTACACCCCGCGAAAACTGTTTTTT. This codes for CASSDYTPRKLFF.

The chain links TRBV7-2 to TRBJ2-2, with D hard to call. Looked up from germline, CDR1 is SGHTA and CDR2 is FQGNSA. The CDR3 extends over 15 amino acids. The germline V and J ends were trimmed by 1 base and 1 base, with 7 bases remaining between them. CDR3 protein: CASSLVHGNTGELFF. CDR3 DNA: TGTGCCAGCAGCTTAGTACACGGGAACACCGGGGAGCTGTTTTTT.

V gene TRBV2 combines with J gene TRBJ1-1; D is ambiguous. Germline CDR1 and CDR2: SNHLY and FYNNEI. The CDR3 has 12 amino acids. Trimming stripped 7 bases from V and 1 base from J, with 7 bases between. The CDR3 loop reads CASKKGNTEAFF. The CDR3 DNA is TGTGCCAGCAAGAAGGGGAACACTGAAGCTTTCTTT.

The CDR3 reads CAGGTGGQGTQYF. CDR3 DNA: TGTGCAGGAGGGACAGGGGGACAGGGTACGCAGTATTTT. The chain recombines TRBV2 with TRBJ2-3; 11 nucleotides agree with TRBD1. The germline CDR1 and CDR2 sequences are SNHLY and FYNNEI. CDR3 length: 13 amino acids.

The CDR3 DNA follows: TGTGCCAGAAGCTTGGGCGCTAGCGAGGGGCAGACCCAGTACTTC. It translates to CARSLGASEGQTQYF. The chain joins TRBV5-3 to TRBJ2-5; tentative D call: TRBD2 (6 bases). TRBV5-3 is an open reading frame, and its role is uncertain. V was trimmed by 0 bases and J by 6 bases, leaving 15 bases between them. This CDR3 spans 15 amino acids.

This chain uses TRBV2 with TRBJ1-4; D unresolved. Germline CDR1 reads SNHLY; CDR2 reads FYNNEI. The CDR3 extends over 15 amino acids. Trimming removed 1 base from V and 3 bases from J, with 9 bases in between. CDR3 sequence (DNA): TGTGCCAGCAGTGAAGAGGCAGTTTCTAATGAAAAACTGTTTTTT. This gives the protein CASSEEAVSNEKLFF.

V gene TRBV27 combines with J gene TRBJ1-5; TRBD1 aligns across 7 bases. CDR1 and CDR2 from the germline V gene are MNHEY and SMNVEV (reference sequence). The V and J ends lost 6 bases and 6 bases, in that order; junction bases with no gene match: 5. CDR3 length equals 13 residues. The CDR3 is CASSRQGTQPQHF. The CDR3 nucleotides are TGTGCCAGCAGCCGACAGGGAACTCAGCCCCAGCATTTT.

Here the CDR3 DNA reads TGCGCCAGCAGCCAAGTCTTAGGGGCGAGCTCCTACAATGAGCAGTTCTTC. Translation gives CASSQVLGASSYNEQFF. The V and J genes are TRBV4-1 and TRBJ2-1, with D possibly matching TRBD1 (5 bases). V lost 1 base to trimming and J lost 0 bases, with 13 bases between them. The CDR3 sequence is 17 residues long. CDR1 is MGHRA, CDR2 YSYEKL, per germline.

The CDR3 loop is CASQGDQETQYF. Written as DNA, the CDR3 is TGTGCCTCCCAGGGGGACCAAGAGACCCAGTACTTC. The chain combines TRBV7-9 with TRBJ2-5; TRBD1 agrees at 7 bases. Trimming took 11 bases from V and 0 from J; bases not matched to a gene: 3. This CDR3 is 12 amino acids long. Germline assignment: CDR1 SEHNR and CDR2 FQNEAQ (reference sequence).

The rearrangement uses TRBV6-1 and TRBJ2-5; 8 bases align to TRBD1. The CDR3 runs 14 residues. Germline values: CDR1 MNHNS, CDR2 SASEGT. Trimming cost V 10 bases and J 4 bases; bases outside gene matches: 11. CDR3 in DNA: TGTGCCATTCAAGGATACAGGGGGACAGAGACCCAGTACTTC. Protein product: CAIQGYRGTETQYF.

This clone came up a few times. The gene calls are TRBV15 and TRBJ1-2; the match to TRBD1 covers 7 bases. V dropped 5 bases and J dropped 7; count of bases not matched to a gene: 7. Germline CDR1 is LNHNV and CDR2 is YYDKDF (reference sequence). This CDR3 spans 13 amino acids. CDR3 nucleotides: TGTGCCACCAGCGCAGGGGGTGTGAGTGGCTACACCTTC. This translates into CATSAGGVSGYTF.

The chain combines TRBV4-3 with TRBJ2-1, with no clear D. Germline CDR1 reads LGHNA; CDR2 reads YSLEER. V gave up 3 bases and J gave up 5 bases, with 17 bases separating them. The CDR3 has 16 amino acids. The CDR3 DNA sequence: TGCGCCAGCAGCCAGGAGATTAGTAAGGTGAACAATGAGCAGTTCTTC. This sequence encodes CASSQEISKVNNEQFF.

This clone was found a few times. The J gene is TRBJ1-1, the V gene TRBV6-5, with D unresolved. CDR3 length equals 15 residues. Trimming removed 8 bases from V and 2 bases from J, with 18 bases in between. CDR1 is MNHEY, CDR2 SVGAGI, per germline. DNA for the CDR3: TGTGCCAGCGCCAAGGCAAGACACGGAAACACTGAAGCTTTCTTT. The encoded protein is CASAKARHGNTEAFF.

The chain has TRBV2 and TRBJ2-7; D call uncertain. V lost 3 bases, J lost 1 base, and 13 bases lay in between. The CDR3 has 15 residues. Germline CDR1 SNHLY, CDR2 FYNNEI. The CDR3 sequence is CASSEEQLTSYEQYF. The CDR3 bases are TGTGCCAGCAGTGAGGAACAGCTTACTTCCTACGAGCAGTACTTC.

The chain uses TRBV7-8 and TRBJ2-7; 9 bases agree with TRBD1. V was pared by 3 bases and J by 3 bases, with 9 bases of the junction left unmatched. In germline, CDR1 is SGHVS, CDR2 FQNEAQ. The CDR3 runs to 16 residues. CDR3 DNA: TGTGCCAGCAGCTTCCGGACAGGGGTTGGGGGCTACGAGCAGTACTTC. This encodes CASSFRTGVGGYEQYF. Full variable domain (outside the CDR3, taken from reference TRBV7-8 and TRBJ2-7): GAGVSQSPRYKVAKRGQDVALRCDPISGHVSLFWYQQALGQGPEFLTYFQNEAQLDKSGLPSDRFFAERPEGSVSTLKIQRTQQEDSAVYLCASSFRTGVGGYEQYFGPGTRLTVT.

This sequence joins TRBV9 and TRBJ1-4; D call uncertain. Germline V gene sequence: CDR1 SGDLS, CDR2 YYNGEE. This CDR3 has 14 residues. V was shortened by 4 bases and J by 2 bases, with 9 bases between the two germline ends. CDR3 amino acids: CASSTTSTNEKLFF. CDR3 bases: TGTGCCAGCAGCACTACGTCGACTAATGAAAAACTGTTTTTT.

CDR3 protein: CASSLYSGGVGELFF. CDR3 DNA: TGTGCCAGCAGCTTGTATAGCGGGGGTGTCGGGGAGCTGTTTTTT. This sequence joins TRBV11-2 and TRBJ2-2; TRBD2 matches 9 bases. The CDR3 has 15 amino acids. Germline V gene lookup returns CDR1 SGHAT and CDR2 FQNNGV. J was trimmed by 7 bases and V by 3 bases; bases with no gene match: 6. Using reference TRBV11-2 and TRBJ2-2 for the parts outside the CDR3, the full variable domain is EAGVAQSPRYKIIEKRQSVAFWCNPISGHATLYWYQQILGQGPKLLIQFQNNGVVDDSQLPKDRFSAERLKGVDSTLKIQPAKLEDSAVYLCASSLYSGGVGELFFGEGSRLTVL.

This sequence joins TRBV19 and TRBJ2-1; 10 bases align to TRBD2. With 5 bases clipped from V and 4 bases from J, the junction kept 11 bases outside the gene matches. The CDR3 loop spans 17 amino acids. CDR1 and CDR2 from the germline V gene are LNHDA and SQIVND (reference sequence). This CDR3 reads CASSAHLTSGLYNEQFF. CDR3 nucleotide sequence: TGTGCCAGTAGTGCTCACCTGACTAGCGGGTTGTACAATGAGCAGTTCTTC.

In DNA, the CDR3 is TGTGCCAGCAGCGCCGGGGACCTCCTAACTAATGAAAAACTGTTTTTT. Translated: CASSAGDLLTNEKLFF. The genes are TRBV7-9 and TRBJ1-4; tentatively, D is TRBD1 (5 bases). This CDR3 spans 16 amino acids. Germline V lookup: CDR1 SEHNR, CDR2 FQNEAQ (reference sequence). V was shortened by 5 bases and J by 1 base, with 14 bases between the two germline ends.

V and J are TRBV9 and TRBJ1-1, with D unclear. Looked up from germline, CDR1 is SGDLS and CDR2 is YYNGEE. The V end was cut by 0 bases, the J end by 0 bases, with 9 bases between. The CDR3 totals 15 residues. The CDR3 sequence is CASSVDTRMNTEAFF. DNA of the CDR3: TGTGCCAGCAGCGTAGACACACGGATGAACACTGAAGCTTTCTTT.

The chain uses TRBV2 and TRBJ1-4; no clear D gene. Trimming left V 4 bases short and J 3 bases short, with 6 bases between. The CDR3 covers 13 residues. Germline V gene lookup returns CDR1 SNHLY and CDR2 FYNNEI. In DNA form, the CDR3 reads TGTGCCAGCAGTGCCTGGGCTAATGAAAAACTGTTTTTT. It specifies CASSAWANEKLFF.

The J gene is TRBJ1-1, the V gene TRBV7-2; unclear D gene. This CDR3 spans 13 amino acids. Trimming took 4 bases from V and 0 from J, leaving 6 bases between them. CDR1 and CDR2 from the germline V gene are SGHTA and FQGNSA. The CDR3 sequence is CASSSRLNTEAFF. The CDR3 nucleotides read TGTGCCAGCAGCTCCCGACTGAACACTGAAGCTTTCTTT.